Listed below are T cell receptor beta chains from one sample, sequenced in a study of T cell responses to AZD1222 COVID-19 vaccine. TCRdb's table, derived via immunoSEQ multiplex PCR, lists solely in-frame clones and lacks some. The profile shows roughly 70,000 clones, over 80% of them singletons. Sequenced here: peripheral blood, sampled 28 days after the second dose of the MenACWY control vaccine. These receptors all come from an adult who received the MenACWY meningococcal vaccine as a control. Both conserved end residues are part of each CDR3. A D gene is named only where the DNA matches it firmly. Part of the rows lack a size; the others show once, few, many or a class for expanded clones.

clone_size d_call j_call v_call cdr3_nt cdr3_aa
. . TRBJ2-7 TRBV14 TGTGCCAGCAGCCAAGTTCGGGGTAACGAGCAGTACTTC CASSQVRGNEQYF
. . TRBJ1-5 TRBV7-8 TGTGCCAGCAGCTTAGTGGACGGCCCCCAGCATTTT CASSLVDGPQHF
. TRBD1 TRBJ2-3 TRBV27 TGTGCCAGCACCACCAGGGACAGGGGGATTAATAAAGGCACAGATACGCAGTATTTT CASTTRDRGINKGTDTQYF
. . TRBJ1-6 TRBV19 TGTGCCAGTAGTATTACGAGAATTAATTCACCCCTCCACTTT CASSITRINSPLHF
. TRBD1 TRBJ1-3 TRBV9 TGTGCCAGCAGCGTAGATGGGACAGGGGACACCATATATTTT CASSVDGTGDTIYF
once TRBD1 TRBJ1-1 TRBV7-8 TGTGCCAGCGCCCCGGGACAGGGAAACACTGAAGCTTTCTTT CASAPGQGNTEAFF
. . TRBJ2-2 TRBV7-6 TGTGCCAGCAGCTTAGAGGGGTCAGGGAACGGGGAGCTGTTTTTT CASSLEGSGNGELFF
few . TRBJ1-2 TRBV28 TGTGCCAGCAGTTCCACGGGCGGGGGAAGTAACTATGGCTACACCTTC CASSSTGGGSNYGYTF
. TRBD1 TRBJ1-1 TRBV6-6 TGTGCCAGCAAGGGACAGCTAAACACTGAAGCTTTCTTT CASKGQLNTEAFF
. . TRBJ2-7 TRBV28 TGTGCCACCACATTGATCGGGACACAATACGAGCAGTACTTC CATTLIGTQYEQYF
. . TRBJ2-7 TRBV11-2 TGTGCCAGCAGCCTAGGGAGGGGGGAGGTAGGCTCCTACGAGCAGTACTTC CASSLGRGEVGSYEQYF
. . TRBJ2-3 TRBV7-3 TGTGCCAGCAGCTTAAAAGCCTACACAGATACGCAGTATTTT CASSLKAYTDTQYF
few . TRBJ2-5 TRBV18 TGTGCCAGCTCACCACTCCGGGCCCAGCAAGAGACCCAGTACTTC CASSPLRAQQETQYF
. . TRBJ1-1 TRBV5-6 TGTGCCAGCAGCCCGCGGACGGACAACACTGAAGCTTTCTTT CASSPRTDNTEAFF
. TRBD1 TRBJ2-7 TRBV5-4 TGTGCCAGCAGCTGGGGACAGGGCGACTACGAGCAGTACTTC CASSWGQGDYEQYF
. TRBD2 TRBJ2-1 TRBV4-2 TGTGCCAGCAGCCAAGATCGGGGGGGAGGGAGCTCCTACAATGAGCAGTTCTTC CASSQDRGGGSSYNEQFF
. TRBD1 TRBJ2-1 TRBV28 TGTGCCAGCAGTTCCACTCTAGGACAGGGCTCCTACAATGAGCAGTTCTTC CASSSTLGQGSYNEQFF
. TRBD2 TRBJ2-1 TRBV19 TGTGCCAGTAGTATAGCGGGACTAGCGTCATACAATGAGCAGTTCTTC CASSIAGLASYNEQFF
. TRBD1 TRBJ2-7 TRBV6-5 TGTGCCAGCAGTACAGGGGGCCATCCCTACGAGCAGTACTTC CASSTGGHPYEQYF
. TRBD1 TRBJ1-1 TRBV5-1 TGCGCCAGCAGCGGGACAGGGGTTTGGACTGAAGCTTTCTTT CASSGTGVWTEAFF